This TCR beta chain was captured by sequencing in a study of PD-1 blockade in classical Hodgkin lymphoma. Study conclusions and caveats: TCR diversity at baseline was reported to be reduced in newly diagnosed patients relative to healthy donors.

V was clipped by 1 base and J by 4 bases, with 19 bases between them. CDR1 is PRHDT and CDR2 is FYEKMQ in the germline V gene (reference sequence). The CDR3 loop spans 17 amino acids. Only in-frame clones appear in the TCRdb table, and some are missing; sequencing was by immunoSEQ multiplex PCR. The sample holds about 5,000 clones; around 87% are singletons and the top ten take roughly an eighth. Time point in this sample: newly diagnosed, previously untreated cHL patient sample. The CD8+ T cells came from thawed PBMCs through magnetic negative selection. Newly diagnosed, untreated classical Hodgkin lymphoma PBMCs provided comparison. With respect to this clone: The antigen is unknown.

Sequencing used CD8+ T cells from blood. This receptor was taken from a human donor with classical Hodgkin lymphoma. The gene calls are TRBV13 and TRBJ1-2; D ambiguous. The CDR3 DNA is TGTGCCAGCAGCTTAGCACTCCCGTCCCAGGACGGCTATGGCTACACCTTC. Protein: CASSLALPSQDGYGYTF.